One sample yielded the 13 T cell receptor beta chains listed below, sequenced in a study of shared clonotypes between healthy human individuals (dated by TCRdb to about 2020). Libraries were made using the immunoSEQ multiplex PCR assay. Held by TCRdb, this immuneACCESS table contains in-frame sequences only and omits some clones. Under half of the omission traces to an unresolved V gene where checked; the cause of the rest is unknown. For this sample the table gives 2,100,000 or so clones, of which around 95% were detected only once. The ten largest clones capture 0.1% to 0.15% of the sample. Material for sequencing was naive CD4+ T cells sorted from blood. The cell subset or site label on this specimen signifies: CD45RA+ positively selected. These receptors originate from a man between 18 and 35 years old in good health.

The V gene is TRBV10-3, the J gene TRBJ2-3; D may be TRBD2 (6 bases). The CDR3 is made up of 15 amino acids. With 3 bases removed from V and 0 bases from J, the gap between germline ends came to 10 bases. Germline CDR1 ENHRY, CDR2 SYGVKD. The CDR3 region is CAISDTLASTDTQYF. CDR3 nucleotides: TGTGCCATCAGTGATACCCTAGCGAGCACAGATACGCAGTATTTT.

This sequence joins TRBV11-2 and TRBJ2-1; unclear D gene. The V gene's germline CDR1 is SGHAT and CDR2 FQNNGV. This CDR3 is built from 13 residues. Trimming took off 1 base at V and 12 bases at J, with 13 bases between the two ends. This CDR3 is CASSLGLFGGQFF. CDR3 bases: TGTGCCAGCAGCTTAGGCCTGTTTGGTGGGCAGTTCTTC. Using reference TRBV11-2 and TRBJ2-1 for the parts outside the CDR3, the full variable domain is EAGVAQSPRYKIIEKRQSVAFWCNPISGHATLYWYQQILGQGPKLLIQFQNNGVVDDSQLPKDRFSAERLKGVDSTLKIQPAKLEDSAVYLCASSLGLFGGQFFGPGTRLTVL.

This sequence joins TRBV6-5 and TRBJ1-5; 7 nucleotides line up with TRBD1. The CDR3 sequence is 15 residues long. Losses at the gene ends were 7 bases for V and 5 bases for J; bases not matched to a gene: 11. Germline V gene lookup returns CDR1 MNHEY and CDR2 SVGAGI. CDR3 amino acids: CASTLQGTNDQPQHF. The DNA for the CDR3 is TGTGCCAGCACCCTACAGGGGACAAACGATCAGCCCCAGCATTTT.

V usage is TRBV10-1 and J usage is TRBJ2-4, with 9 bases fitting TRBD1. V shed 0 bases and J 3 bases; nucleotides not matched to a gene: 0. Germline V lookup: CDR1 WNHNN, CDR2 SYGVQD (reference sequence). This CDR3 has 15 amino acids. CDR3 loop: CASSESTGGKNIQYF. CDR3 bases: TGCGCCAGCAGTGAGTCGACAGGGGGCAAAAACATTCAGTACTTC.

This chain connects TRBV5-1 to TRBJ2-2, with 8 bases that match TRBD2. Germline loops: CDR1 SGHRS, CDR2 YFSETQ. Germline trimming cut 6 bases from V and 5 bases from J; bases unmatched to any gene: 6. The CDR3 runs to 14 residues. The CDR3 loop reads CASTPVAGTGELFF. In nucleotides, the CDR3 is TGCGCCAGCACCCCGGTAGCGGGGACCGGGGAGCTGTTTTTT.

In DNA form, the CDR3 reads TGTGCCAGCAGCTCTGGACCCGGGGCTTTCTTT. The encoded protein is CASSSGPGAFF. The genes are TRBV6-6 and TRBJ1-1; D call uncertain. V dropped 6 bases and J dropped 11 bases, with 13 bases sitting between them. Germline assignment: CDR1 MNHNY and CDR2 SVGAGI (reference sequence). The CDR3 length is 11 residues.

This clone showed up just once. The chain uses TRBV11-2 and TRBJ1-1; 8 bases fit TRBD1. Germline V gene lookup returns CDR1 SGHAT and CDR2 FQNNGV. The V segment lost 2 bases and the J segment 5 bases; nucleotides outside the gene matches: 13. The CDR3 is 17 residues long. CDR3 nucleotide sequence: TGTGCCAGCAGCTTATCCGCGGACAGGGTGCGGAGAACTGAAGCTTTCTTT. It yields the protein CASSLSADRVRRTEAFF.

This chain links TRBV10-3 with TRBJ2-7, with 7 nucleotides matching TRBD2. This CDR3 is built from 14 residues. Germline-derived CDR1 and CDR2 are ENHRY and SYGVKD. V lost 1 base to trimming and J lost 5 bases; unmatched junction nucleotides: 5. The CDR3 coding sequence is TGTGCCATCAGTGAGTTCTCCGGGGGGAACGAGCAGTACTTC. Translation: CAISEFSGGNEQYF.

The gene calls are TRBV28 and TRBJ1-5; 7 bases match TRBD1. V lost 10 bases to trimming and J lost 6 bases; unmatched junction nucleotides: 6. The CDR3 runs 12 residues. Germline V gives CDR1 MDHEN, CDR2 SYDVKM. The CDR3 DNA sequence: TGTGCCATGCAGACAGGGACTCAGCCCCAGCATTTT. Protein: CAMQTGTQPQHF.

This chain links TRBV4-3 with TRBJ1-2; 9 nucleotides align to TRBD1. Trimming at V came to 1 base and at J to 2 bases, leaving 2 bases not matched to a gene. This CDR3 is built from 15 residues. Per germline, CDR1 LGHNA and CDR2 YSLEER. This CDR3 reads CASSQVDRGNYGYTF. The CDR3 DNA reads as TGCGCCAGCAGCCAAGTCGACAGGGGGAACTATGGCTACACCTTC.

Here the CDR3 reads CASREVYRVGSNTEAFF. The CDR3 DNA follows: TGTGCCAGCAGGGAGGTCTACAGGGTTGGGTCGAACACTGAAGCTTTCTTT. The chain recombines TRBV2 with TRBJ1-1; TRBD1 might be the D (6 bases). Germline V gene lookup returns CDR1 SNHLY and CDR2 FYNNEI. The CDR3 runs to 17 residues. The V and J ends lost 6 bases and 1 base respectively, with 21 bases between them.

The gene calls are TRBV5-1 and TRBJ2-1; 7 bases line up with TRBD2. The germline V gene encodes CDR1 SGHRS and CDR2 YFSETQ. The CDR3 totals 13 residues. V trimming: 3 bases; J trimming: 8 bases; junction bases outside the gene matches: 5. The CDR3 loop reads CASSSGGGYEQFF. As DNA, the CDR3 is TGCGCCAGCAGCTCGGGAGGAGGGTATGAGCAGTTCTTC.

The gene calls are TRBV30 and TRBJ1-2; weak D call: TRBD1 (5 bases). The germline V and J ends were trimmed by 5 bases and 7 bases, with 14 bases remaining between them. CDR3 length equals 12 residues. Germline V CDR1 and CDR2: GTSNPN, SVGIG (reference sequence). CDR3 sequence (DNA): TGTGCCTGGGGCCAGGGTTTGGGTGGCTACACCTTC. Its protein product is CAWGQGLGGYTF.